This TCR beta chain was profiled in a study of regulatory T cells in long-lasting Graves disease. Study observations and caveats: What was studied was peripheral blood only, and not thyroid tissue. Accuracy was perhaps lowered by the small sample size.

The time point denotes: newly diagnosed GD, antithyroid drugs for less than 3 months. Making the TCR library involved RNA that had been extracted from PBMCs. Arm-PCR of CDR3 regions with iRepertoire HTBI primers generated TCR beta libraries. TCRdb reanalysed the multiplex PCR reads using MiXCR and keeps one entry per CDR3 protein. The sample lists some 460,000 distinct CDR3 sequences, about 16% occurring once. V gave up 4 bases and J gave up 6 bases; unmatched junction bases: 11. This CDR3 contains 15 residues. Germline CDR1 SGHRS, CDR2 YFSETQ. In the case of this clonotype: Its antigen is not identified.

The sample was also reused in another study, on T cells in Graves' hyperthyroidism and ophthalmopathy.

The chain employs TRBV5-1 and TRBJ2-3, with 7 bases fitting TRBD1. The receptor comes from a man in his forties with Graves disease. Here the sequenced sample was peripheral blood mononuclear cells (PBMCs), taken at new diagnosis, from a patient treated with antithyroid drugs. The CDR3: CASSLRDSLMDTQYF. For the CDR3, the DNA is TGCGCCAGCAGCCTCCGGGACAGTCTTATGGATACGCAGTATTTT. The full variable domain, in which reference TRBV5-1 and TRBJ2-3 provide the parts outside the CDR3, is KAGVTQTPRYLIKTRGQQVTLSCSPISGHRSVSWYQQTPGQGLQFLFEYFSETQRNKGNFPGRFSGRQFSNSRSEMNVSTLELGDSALYLCASSLRDSLMDTQYFGPGTRLTVL.